This TCR beta chain was observed in a study of shared clonotypes between healthy human individuals. This clone was seen more than once but under ten times. Deep-level assay runs were performed. As processed by the authors: ImmunoSEQ yielded junction-only sequences lacking quality scores, so filtering differed. The method was immunoSEQ multiplex PCR; TCRdb's version includes in-frame clones alone and lacks a portion of them. Clone size and V and J calls were adopted from that table, with D and trimming inferred from the DNA. There are under 750,000 clones in the sample; 55% to 80% occur only once, and less than 2% lies in the top ten. Germline V CDR1 and CDR2: MNHEY, SVGAGI. Trimming shortened V by 5 bases and J by 8 bases, and 15 bases separated the two germline ends. The CDR3 consists of 13 residues.

Sample: memory CD4+ T cells sorted from blood. Subset specified: CD45RA-negative fraction. This receptor was obtained from a woman aged 25 to 39 in good health. This chain joins TRBV6-5 and TRBJ1-2; D unclear. The CDR3 loop reads CASSTTLLRGYTF. In DNA form, the CDR3 reads TGTGCCAGCAGTACGACCCTCCTGCGGGGCTACACCTTC.